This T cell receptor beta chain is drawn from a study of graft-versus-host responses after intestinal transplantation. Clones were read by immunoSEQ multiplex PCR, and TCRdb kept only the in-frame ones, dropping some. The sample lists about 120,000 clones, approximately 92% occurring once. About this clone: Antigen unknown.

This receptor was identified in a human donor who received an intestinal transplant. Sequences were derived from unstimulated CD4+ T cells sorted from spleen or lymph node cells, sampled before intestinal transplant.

CDR3 region: CASSQASLTGELFF. As DNA, the CDR3 is TGCGCCAGCAGCCAAGCCTCACTGACCGGGGAGCTGTTTTTT. The V gene is TRBV4-1, the J gene TRBJ2-2; unclear D gene. CDR1 and CDR2 (germline): MGHRA, YSYEKL. Between the trimmed V and J ends, which lost 1 base and 5 bases, there was a span of 8 bases. CDR3 length: 14 amino acids.